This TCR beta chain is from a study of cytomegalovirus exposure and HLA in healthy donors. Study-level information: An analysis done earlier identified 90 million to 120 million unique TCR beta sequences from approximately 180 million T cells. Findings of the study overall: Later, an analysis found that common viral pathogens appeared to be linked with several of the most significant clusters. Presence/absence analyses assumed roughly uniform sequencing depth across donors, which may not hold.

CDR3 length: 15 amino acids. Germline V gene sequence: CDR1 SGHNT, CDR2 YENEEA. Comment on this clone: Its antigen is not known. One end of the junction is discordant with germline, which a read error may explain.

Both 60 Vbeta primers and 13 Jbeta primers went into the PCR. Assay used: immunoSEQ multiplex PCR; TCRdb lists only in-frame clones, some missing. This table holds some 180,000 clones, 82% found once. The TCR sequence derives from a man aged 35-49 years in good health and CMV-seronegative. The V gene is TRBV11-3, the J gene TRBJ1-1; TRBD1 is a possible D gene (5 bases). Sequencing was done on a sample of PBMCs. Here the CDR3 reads CASSLGGGRNAEAFF. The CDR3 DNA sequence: TGTGCCAGCAGCTTAGGGGGGGGTAGGAACGCTGAAGCTTTCTTT.